The 3 T cell receptor beta chains given below trace back to one sample, sequenced in a study of identical twins. In TCRdb, the 5' RACE reads were re-called with MiXCR into one record per CDR3 protein. The repertoire consists of about 730,000 distinct CDR3 sequences, with 21% occurring once and the leading ten covering approximately 4.3%. These same data were also listed under a study on T cells expressing NK-cell markers.

Sequencing was done on a sample of PBMCs. These receptors were collected from a woman aged 18-35 years in good health.

This chain uses TRBV27 with TRBJ2-1; D unresolved. This CDR3 comprises 15 residues. Trimming shortened V by 5 bases and J by 0 bases, and 11 bases separated the two germline ends. Germline values: CDR1 MNHEY, CDR2 SMNVEV (reference sequence). CDR3 loop: CASSIPRSSYNEQFF. The CDR3 DNA sequence: TGTGCCAGCAGTATACCTCGCAGCTCCTACAATGAGCAGTTCTTC.

This clonotype was observed many times. The chain carries TRBV5-6 and TRBJ2-3; D call uncertain. Germline CDR1 is SGHDT and CDR2 is YYEEEE. This CDR3 is 15 amino acids long. V was pared by 0 bases and J by 1 base, with 9 bases between. CDR3 sequence reads: CASSLVVSRTDTQYF. The CDR3 DNA sequence: TGTGCCAGCAGCTTGGTGGTCTCCCGCACAGATACGCAGTATTTT.

The chain combines TRBV20-1 with TRBJ1-1; possibly TRBD1 for D (5 bases). Germline CDR1 reads DFQATT; CDR2 reads SNEGSKA (reference sequence). The CDR3 covers 13 residues. V was shortened by 4 bases and J by 2 bases, with 11 bases between the two germline ends. The chain's CDR3 is CSAIRGDNTEAFF. The CDR3 DNA reads as TGCAGTGCTATAAGAGGGGATAACACTGAAGCTTTCTTT.